These 24 T cell receptor beta chains share one sample of origin, sequenced in a study of blood T cells in healthy people across ages. Primers used in a second PCR of roughly 7 to 11 cycles were a sample-barcoded 5' primer and a J-beta primer mix. TCRdb re-analysed the 5' RACE reads in MiXCR, keeping a single row per CDR3 protein. The sample holds 1.5 million to 2 million distinct CDR3 sequences; around half are singletons and the top ten take around 2.1%. The sequencing sample was made of blood. The receptors come from a woman aged 40 to 50 in good health.

The rearrangement links TRBV11-2 to TRBJ1-2; 7 nucleotides align to TRBD1. Germline V CDR1 and CDR2: SGHAT, FQNNGV. The CDR3 has 15 residues. The trim removed 0 bases at V and 4 bases at J, leaving 5 bases unmatched. CDR3 coding DNA: TGTGCCAGCAGCTTAGACGACAGGGTGATCTATGGCTACACCTTC. This codes for CASSLDDRVIYGYTF.

This clonotype was recorded a few times. V usage is TRBV5-6 and J usage is TRBJ1-6; D unclear. CDR1 SGHDT and CDR2 YYEEEE come from the germline V gene. Trimming pared 0 bases from V and 14 bases from J, leaving 9 bases between. The CDR3 spans 12 residues. DNA of the CDR3: TGTGCCAGCAGCTTGGACACGGGCACCCTCCACTTT. Translation gives CASSLDTGTLHF. Drawing the rest from reference TRBV5-6 and TRBJ1-6, the complete variable domain is DAGVTQSPTHLIKTRGQQVTLRCSPKSGHDTVSWYQQALGQGPQFIFQYYEEEERQRGNFPDRFSGHQFPNYSSELNVNALLLGDSALYLCASSLDTGTLHFGNGTRLTVT.

This chain links TRBV20-1 with TRBJ2-1, with D perhaps matching TRBD1 (6 bases). The CDR3 spans 12 residues. The germline gives CDR1 DFQATT, CDR2 SNEGSKA (reference sequence). V was pared by 8 bases and J by 6 bases, with 14 bases between. The CDR3 DNA sequence: TGCAGTCCCCGAGAGGGGGTCAATGAGCAGTTCTTC. Residues: CSPREGVNEQFF.

The chain carries TRBV12-3 or TRBV12-4 and TRBJ2-5; 13 positions match TRBD2. This CDR3 is 18 amino acids long. V trimming: 4 bases; J trimming: 11 bases; junction bases outside the gene matches: 19. This chain's CDR3 is CASSSRLAGGHDYNEQYF. CDR3 DNA sequence: TGTGCCAGCAGTTCGAGACTAGCGGGGGGCCACGATTACAATGAGCAGTACTTC.

V and J are TRBV28 and TRBJ2-2; 12 bases match TRBD2. The CDR3 has 17 residues. Per the germline V gene, CDR1 is MDHEN and CDR2 is SYDVKM. V shed 6 bases, J shed 2 bases, and the junction held 7 bases outside the gene matches. This CDR3 reads CASRATSGGINTGELFF. DNA of the CDR3: TGTGCCAGCAGGGCGACTAGCGGGGGTATCAACACCGGGGAGCTGTTTTTT.

This rearrangement joins TRBV6-5 to TRBJ1-2, with D possibly matching TRBD1 (5 bases). Germline loops: CDR1 MNHEY, CDR2 SVGAGI. This CDR3 is built from 15 residues. With 7 bases removed from V and 3 bases from J, the gap between germline ends came to 18 bases. The DNA of the CDR3 is TGTGCCAGCACCCGAGCATCACAGGTGGACTATGGCTACACCTTC. Translating it yields CASTRASQVDYGYTF.

The chain carries TRBV20-1 and TRBJ2-3; 9 bases agree with TRBD2. Germline V lookup: CDR1 DFQATT, CDR2 SNEGSKA (reference sequence). There are 15 residues in the CDR3. Trimming at V came to 3 bases and at J to 2 bases, leaving 6 bases not matched to a gene. The DNA of the CDR3 is TGCAGTGCTAGGGGGCTAGCGGGGACCACAGATACGCAGTATTTT. Its translation: CSARGLAGTTDTQYF.

The chain has TRBV20-1 and TRBJ2-3; 11 bases match TRBD1. CDR1 is DFQATT and CDR2 is SNEGSKA in the germline V gene (reference sequence). This CDR3 has 14 residues. The ends lost 6 bases at V and 5 bases at J; junction bases unmatched: 7. In DNA form, the CDR3 reads TGCAGTGCCCTGGGGACAGGGGGTGGAGATACGCAGTATTTT. Residues: CSALGTGGGDTQYF.

V is TRBV6-2 or TRBV6-3 and J is TRBJ2-7; 10 nucleotides agree with TRBD1. This CDR3 has 15 residues. In germline, CDR1 is MNHEY, CDR2 SVGEGT. V was clipped by 6 bases and J by 3 bases; unmatched bases: 8. DNA of the CDR3: TGTGCCAGCAGACCCGACAGGGGGCGGGACTACGAGCAGTACTTC. As protein: CASRPDRGRDYEQYF.

The chain joins TRBV5-8 to TRBJ2-3; TRBD1 might be the D (7 bases). The CDR3 runs 14 residues. V gave up 4 bases and J gave up 4 bases, with 13 bases separating them. Germline V lookup: CDR1 SGHTS, CDR2 YDEGEE. CDR3 DNA sequence: TGTGCCAGCAGCGGAGGGGGCGCATCAGATACGCAGTATTTT. Protein sequence: CASSGGGASDTQYF.

This clonotype was found a few times. The chain is built from TRBV27 and TRBJ2-3; 7 bases align to TRBD2. Losses at the gene ends were 4 bases for V and 0 bases for J; bases not matched to a gene: 7. CDR3 size: 16 residues. The V gene's germline CDR1 is MNHEY and CDR2 SMNVEV (reference sequence). CDR3 nucleotide sequence: TGTGCCAGCAGTTCCCCGCAAGCGGGAAGCACAGATACGCAGTATTTT. Amino acids: CASSSPQAGSTDTQYF.

This clonotype came up a few times. The chain employs TRBV14 and TRBJ2-5; the D gene is possibly TRBD1 (6 bases). Germline loops: CDR1 SGHDN, CDR2 FVKESK. The CDR3 covers 15 residues. With 4 bases removed from V and 5 bases from J, the gap between germline ends came to 17 bases. In DNA, the CDR3 is TGTGCCAGCAGCCGTCCCACAGGGTGGTCGGAGACCCAGTACTTC. The encoded protein is CASSRPTGWSETQYF. The full variable domain, its missing parts supplied by reference TRBV14 and TRBJ2-5, is EAGVTQFPSHSVIEKGQTVTLRCDPISGHDNLYWYRRVMGKEIKFLLHFVKESKQDESGMPNNRFLAERTGGTYSTLKVQPAELEDSGVYFCASSRPTGWSETQYFGPGTRLLVL.

This clonotype was counted a few times. This chain connects TRBV11-2 to TRBJ2-7; maybe TRBD2 (5 bases). The length of the CDR3 is 13 residues. The V gene's germline CDR1 is SGHAT and CDR2 FQNNGV. V was cut by 5 bases and J by 3 bases, with 11 bases left in between. The DNA for the CDR3 is TGTGCCAGCAGCCTCCGGGATCACTACGAGCAGTACTTC. Its translation: CASSLRDHYEQYF.

In regard to this clonotype: Relative to the germline gene, one junction end is altered; a read error may explain this. The chain employs TRBV10-3 and TRBJ1-4; no clear D gene. The CDR3 spans 11 residues. Per the germline V gene, CDR1 is ENHRY and CDR2 is SYGVKD. The CDR3 spells CATSGGERLFF. CDR3 in DNA: TGTGCCACATCAGGCGGTGAAAGACTGTTTTTT.

The rearrangement links TRBV2 to TRBJ1-5; D not resolved. Trimming pared 3 bases from V and 6 bases from J, leaving 9 bases between. Germline CDR1 SNHLY, CDR2 FYNNEI. This CDR3 is built from 13 residues. The CDR3: CASSEEWGQPQHF. DNA of the CDR3: TGTGCCAGCAGTGAGGAATGGGGTCAGCCCCAGCATTTT.

This chain connects TRBV4-3 to TRBJ1-6; D unclear. This CDR3 has 15 amino acids. Per germline, CDR1 LGHNA and CDR2 YSLEER. V was cut by 0 bases and J by 12 bases, with 15 bases left in between. DNA of the CDR3: TGCGCCAGCAGCCAAGATAGATCGACCTACGAACCCCTCCACTTT. It translates to CASSQDRSTYEPLHF.

The V call is TRBV11-2, the J call TRBJ2-3; no clear D. Looked up from germline, CDR1 is SGHAT and CDR2 is FQNNGV. This CDR3 spans 13 amino acids. V dropped 6 bases and J dropped 0 bases, with 7 bases sitting between them. Written as DNA, the CDR3 is TGTGCCAGCAGACATCTAAGCACAGATACGCAGTATTTT. It codes for CASRHLSTDTQYF.

This clonotype has only one observation. V usage is TRBV2 and J usage is TRBJ2-3, with D tentatively TRBD1 or TRBD2 (5 bases each). With 6 bases removed from V and 0 bases from J, the gap between germline ends came to 16 bases. Germline assignment: CDR1 SNHLY and CDR2 FYNNEI. This CDR3 comprises 16 residues. The CDR3 nucleotides are TGTGCCAGCAGGGAGCAGAGGGGCGCTAGCACAGATACGCAGTATTTT. This gives the protein CASREQRGASTDTQYF.

This clonotype showed up just a few times. The chain employs TRBV15 and TRBJ2-5; 9 bases map to TRBD1. CDR1 is LNHNV, CDR2 YYDKDF, per germline (reference sequence). V lost 6 bases and J lost 5; bases outside the gene matches: 1. The CDR3 sequence is 12 residues long. The CDR3 DNA is TGTGCCACCAGAGGGACAGGGGAGACCCAGTACTTC. Its translation: CATRGTGETQYF. Full variable domain (outside the CDR3, taken from reference TRBV15 and TRBJ2-5): DAMVIQNPRYQVTQFGKPVTLSCSQTLNHNVMYWYQQKSSQAPKLLFHYYDKDFNNEADTPDNFQSRRPNTSFCFLDIRSPGLGDTAMYLCATRGTGETQYFGPGTRLLVL.

This clonotype was seen only a few times. The J gene is TRBJ2-3, the V gene TRBV7-9; the D gene could be TRBD1 or TRBD2 (5 bases each). CDR3 length equals 12 residues. Germline CDR1 reads SEHNR; CDR2 reads FQNEAQ (reference sequence). Trimming cost V 8 bases and J 2 bases, with 8 bases left between them. CDR3 sequence (DNA): TGTGCCAGCGGGGGAAACACAGATACGCAGTATTTT. Protein product: CASGGNTDTQYF.

The gene calls are TRBV24-1 and TRBJ2-1; no clear D gene. Trimming took off 1 base at V and 3 bases at J, with 6 bases between the two ends. CDR1 KGHDR and CDR2 SFDVKD come from the germline V gene. The CDR3 has 14 amino acids. This CDR3 is CATSDLPDYNEQFF. CDR3 nucleotide sequence: TGTGCCACCAGTGATTTACCAGACTACAATGAGCAGTTCTTC.

This sequence joins TRBV18 and TRBJ2-7, with D unresolved. Germline values: CDR1 KGHSH, CDR2 LQKENI. This CDR3 comprises 15 residues. The V gene lost 2 bases and the J gene lost 0 bases, with 11 bases spanning the gap. In nucleotides, the CDR3 is TGTGCCAGCTCACCATCTGGACGGAGCTCCTACGAGCAGTACTTC. Its protein is CASSPSGRSSYEQYF.

The V and J genes are TRBV4-2 and TRBJ2-4, with D unclear. The J call is uncertain, as TRBJ2-7 better fits the DNA end. Looked up from germline, CDR1 is LGHNA and CDR2 is YNFKEQ. This CDR3 has 14 residues. The CDR3 is CASSQGLGADEQYF. The CDR3 bases are TGTGCCAGCAGCCAAGGTCTCGGAGCCGACGAGCAGTACTTC.

A few counts support this clonotype. This chain connects TRBV5-1 to TRBJ2-7, with 7 nucleotides matching TRBD2. The V and J ends lost 3 bases and 0 bases, in that order; junction bases with no gene match: 6. This CDR3 has 15 amino acids. The V gene's germline CDR1 is SGHRS and CDR2 YFSETQ. CDR3 coding DNA: TGCGCCAGCAGCTCCAGCGCTAGCGGCTCCTACGAGCAGTACTTC. Amino acid sequence: CASSSSASGSYEQYF.